This record covers a single T cell receptor beta chain. Its target is not known. The data derive from a study of OX40 agonist ivuxolimab in advanced cancers. As for the study in general: Participants could have had prior anti-PD-1, anti-PD-L1 or anti-CTLA-4 therapy, and less than 45% had some.

TCRdb keeps only in-frame clones here, not all; method: immunoSEQ multiplex PCR. The sample shows around 81,000 clones, around 84% of them seen only once. The CDR3 spans 15 residues. Trimming took 3 bases from V and 3 from J, leaving 13 bases between them. Germline-derived CDR1 and CDR2 are SGDLS and YYNGEE. Overall study findings and caveats: More expanded clones were seen, on average, in CD8+ T cells than in CD4+. Both blood CD4+ and CD8+ T cells showed clonal growth by week 6 at 0.1 to 3.0 mg/kg. Normalized expansion of T-cell clones was also low for some nonresponders.

The rearrangement uses TRBV9 and TRBJ2-1, with D possibly TRBD1 on 5 matching bases. The receptor was isolated from an adult with an advanced solid tumor such as melanoma, head and neck, liver or kidney cancer. The specimen was CD4+ or CD8+ T cells sorted from blood, collected in a trial of the OX40 agonist ivuxolimab. The CDR3 DNA is TGTGCCAGCAGCGCGGCTGCAGGGAACTACAATGAGCAGTTCTTC. Amino acids: CASSAAAGNYNEQFF.